This record concerns one TCR beta chain sequence. What it binds is not known. This sample stems from a study of shared clonotypes between healthy human individuals. Study results and caveats: The sharing of around 5% of naive CD4 clonotypes was seen across a handful of donors.

V lost 7 bases and J 2 bases, leaving 13 bases between the germline ends. Germline values: CDR1 MGHDK, CDR2 SYGVNS. CDR3 size: 14 residues. Sequencing was performed with immunoSEQ multiplex PCR; in TCRdb, only in-frame clones are kept and a portion is missing. The sample lists 2 million to 2.5 million clones, about 94% occurring once. Source material: naive CD4+ T cells sorted from blood. Subset indicated: CD45RA+ positively selected. This sequence originates from a young man in good health. This sequence joins TRBV25-1 and TRBJ2-3, with D perhaps matching TRBD1 (6 bases). CDR3 nucleotides: TGTGCCAGCATCCGGGACACCCTCACAGATACGCAGTATTTT. Its translation: CASIRDTLTDTQYF.